The 25 T cell receptor beta chains below come from one sample, sequenced in a study of shared clonotypes between healthy human individuals (TCRdb year 2020). The library was prepared using the immunoSEQ multiplex PCR assay. The immuneACCESS repertoire file appears here via TCRdb, limited to in-frame rearrangements. These files lack a portion of the clones; in checked studies, under half of the deficit traces to unresolved V genes, and the cause of the others is not known. This sample gives 2.3 million or so clones in total; 90% to 95% of them show up just once. Roughly 0.36% of the sample is held by the ten biggest clonotypes. Sequencing used naive CD4+ T cells from PBMCs. This specimen's cell subset or site label, interpreted: CD45RA+ positively selected. The receptors shown here come from a man aged 18 to 35 in good health. Some clones in this sample may be carry-over from other donors' samples.

CDR3 region: CASSEDRGWQPQHF. The DNA of the CDR3 is TGTGCCAGCAGTGAAGACAGGGGGTGGCAGCCCCAGCATTTT. The chain has TRBV6-1 and TRBJ1-5, with TRBD1 matching over 8 bases. Trimming took 1 base from V and 7 from J; bases not matched to a gene: 3. Germline V gene data show CDR1 as MNHNS and CDR2 as SASEGT. The CDR3 is 14 amino acids.

This rearrangement joins TRBV9 to TRBJ2-7, with D tentatively TRBD1 (6 bases). Between the trimmed V and J ends, which lost 0 bases and 2 bases, there was a span of 9 bases. The CDR3 consists of 14 residues. Germline-derived CDR1 and CDR2 are SGDLS and YYNGEE. This CDR3 reads CASSVGGQPYEQYF. The DNA for the CDR3 is TGTGCCAGCAGCGTAGGAGGACAGCCCTACGAGCAGTACTTC.

This chain joins TRBV5-1 and TRBJ2-2; D remains ambiguous. CDR3 size: 14 residues. The V end lost 5 bases, the J end lost 6 bases, and 14 bases lay between the germline ends. CDR1 and CDR2 (germline): SGHRS, YFSETQ. CDR3 region: CASSSDVVAGELFF. DNA of the CDR3: TGCGCCAGCAGTTCTGACGTCGTGGCCGGGGAGCTGTTTTTT. Full variable domain (missing parts from reference TRBV5-1 and TRBJ2-2): KAGVTQTPRYLIKTRGQQVTLSCSPISGHRSVSWYQQTPGQGLQFLFEYFSETQRNKGNFPGRFSGRQFSNSRSEMNVSTLELGDSALYLCASSSDVVAGELFFGEGSRLTVL.

This chain joins TRBV29-1 and TRBJ1-5, with D possibly matching TRBD1 (6 bases). In germline, CDR1 is SQVTM, CDR2 ANQGSEA. CDR3 length: 14 amino acids. Trimming cost V 3 bases and J 6 bases, with 15 bases left between them. The CDR3 protein is CSVDSGAGGQPQHF. The DNA for the CDR3 is TGCAGCGTTGACTCGGGGGCGGGGGGTCAGCCCCAGCATTTT.

This chain links TRBV2 with TRBJ2-7; maybe TRBD2 (6 bases). V lost 7 bases and J 1 base, leaving 20 bases between the germline ends. The germline CDR1 and CDR2 sequences are SNHLY and FYNNEI. The CDR3 spans 16 residues. The CDR3 loop reads CASKTLRDGPSYEQYF. The CDR3, as DNA: TGTGCCAGCAAGACCCTGCGGGACGGACCTTCCTACGAGCAGTACTTC.

The rearrangement uses TRBV29-1 and TRBJ1-4, with D perhaps matching TRBD1 (5 bases). Germline V gene lookup returns CDR1 SQVTM and CDR2 ANQGSEA. V was cut by 0 bases and J by 7 bases, with 12 bases left in between. The CDR3 totals 14 residues. The CDR3 spells CSVEDRGAGEKLFF. CDR3 DNA: TGCAGCGTTGAAGATCGCGGGGCAGGTGAAAAACTGTTTTTT. Filled out from reference TRBV29-1 and TRBJ1-4, the complete variable domain reads SAVISQKPSRDICQRGTSLTIQCQVDSQVTMMFWYRQQPGQSLTLIATANQGSEATYESGFVIDKFPISRPNLTFSTLTVSNMSPEDSSIYLCSVEDRGAGEKLFFGSGTQLSVL.

The chain carries TRBV28 and TRBJ1-6, with D possibly matching TRBD1 (6 bases). This CDR3 is built from 13 residues. Trimming took off 5 bases at V and 12 bases at J, with 14 bases between the two ends. Germline V gene sequence: CDR1 MDHEN, CDR2 SYDVKM. CDR3 in DNA: TGTGCCAGCAGTCACGGACAGTCTCAACCCCTCCACTTT. Translated: CASSHGQSQPLHF.

This sequence joins TRBV5-1 and TRBJ1-3; D remains ambiguous. V gave up 5 bases and J gave up 0 bases, with 15 bases separating them. Germline lookup yields CDR1 SGHRS and CDR2 YFSETQ. The CDR3 runs 16 residues. For the CDR3, the DNA is TGCGCCAGCAGTATGGCTCCAGCTAACTCTGGAAACACCATATATTTT. It is translated as CASSMAPANSGNTIYF. Variable domain in full (rest from reference TRBV5-1 and TRBJ1-3): KAGVTQTPRYLIKTRGQQVTLSCSPISGHRSVSWYQQTPGQGLQFLFEYFSETQRNKGNFPGRFSGRQFSNSRSEMNVSTLELGDSALYLCASSMAPANSGNTIYFGEGSWLTVV.

The V call is TRBV5-1, the J call TRBJ2-7, with 8 bases identical to TRBD1. V lost 4 bases and J lost 2; bases outside the gene matches: 2. Germline V lookup: CDR1 SGHRS, CDR2 YFSETQ. The CDR3 consists of 13 residues. CDR3 DNA sequence: TGCGCCAGCAGCGGGGGACAGGCCTACGAGCAGTACTTC. The encoded protein is CASSGGQAYEQYF.

On this clone itself: Other DNA variants within this sample encode the same CDR3. The chain carries TRBV4-1 and TRBJ1-1; 7 nucleotides agree with TRBD1. Per the germline V gene, CDR1 is MGHRA and CDR2 is YSYEKL. After removal of 4 bases from V and 0 bases from J, the junction contained 2 bases not matched to a gene. The CDR3 consists of 14 residues. The CDR3 sequence: CASSRRGMNTEAFF. The CDR3, as DNA: TGCGCCAGCAGCCGCAGGGGGATGAACACTGAAGCTTTCTTT.

The chain couples TRBV28 to TRBJ1-2; TRBD1 matches at 10 bases. The germline V gene encodes CDR1 MDHEN and CDR2 SYDVKM. The CDR3 loop spans 14 amino acids. After removal of 5 bases from V and 8 bases from J, the junction contained 8 bases not matched to a gene. The CDR3 nucleotides are TGTGCCAGCAGTCCGACAGGGGGCGCGGACGGCTACACCTTC. Encoded protein: CASSPTGGADGYTF.

The V and J genes are TRBV5-1 and TRBJ2-2; the match to TRBD1 covers 10 bases. Germline CDR1 SGHRS, CDR2 YFSETQ. The CDR3 extends over 14 amino acids. Unmatched junction bases numbered 3, after V lost 5 bases and J lost 5 bases. CDR3 sequence: CASSRDRGTGELFF. In DNA form, the CDR3 reads TGCGCCAGCAGTAGGGACAGGGGAACCGGGGAGCTGTTTTTT. Looking up the rest from reference TRBV5-1 and TRBJ2-2 gives the full variable domain: KAGVTQTPRYLIKTRGQQVTLSCSPISGHRSVSWYQQTPGQGLQFLFEYFSETQRNKGNFPGRFSGRQFSNSRSEMNVSTLELGDSALYLCASSRDRGTGELFFGEGSRLTVL.

The chain couples TRBV14 to TRBJ2-1, with D maybe TRBD2 (5 bases). Per the germline V gene, CDR1 is SGHDN and CDR2 is FVKESK. This CDR3 spans 15 amino acids. The V gene lost 1 base and the J gene lost 3 bases, with 10 bases spanning the gap. Written as DNA, the CDR3 is TGTGCCAGCAGCCAAGGAGGGAGATTCTACAATGAGCAGTTCTTC. This codes for CASSQGGRFYNEQFF.

V gene TRBV7-9 combines with J gene TRBJ2-1; 9 bases are shared with TRBD2. The germline V gene encodes CDR1 SEHNR and CDR2 FQNEAQ (reference sequence). V shed 5 bases, J shed 6 bases, and the junction held 8 bases outside the gene matches. This CDR3 has 15 residues. The CDR3 sequence: CASSVPGLASNEQFF. In DNA form, the CDR3 reads TGTGCCAGCAGCGTCCCGGGACTAGCATCCAATGAGCAGTTCTTC.

The chain links TRBV23-1 to TRBJ1-1; D is ambiguous. TRBV23-1 carries the ORF label, with uncertain function. There are 15 residues in the CDR3. Trimming pared 2 bases from V and 2 bases from J, leaving 12 bases between. For the CDR3, the DNA is TGCGCCAGCAGTCAAGACGCCCGGATCAACACTGAAGCTTTCTTT. Translating it yields CASSQDARINTEAFF.

Comments on this clone: Other DNA sequences within the sample encode an identical CDR3. The rearrangement uses TRBV5-1 and TRBJ2-7, with 8 positions matching TRBD1. The CDR3 covers 15 residues. Germline CDR1 reads SGHRS; CDR2 reads YFSETQ. The V segment lost 0 bases and the J segment 5 bases; nucleotides outside the gene matches: 7. This CDR3 reads CASSLAGQGADEQYF. The CDR3 region has the DNA TGCGCCAGCAGCTTGGCCGGGCAGGGGGCTGACGAGCAGTACTTC.

The chain uses TRBV7-2 and TRBJ1-2, with 10 bases lining up with TRBD1. The CDR3 spans 14 residues. Germline V gene data show CDR1 as SGHTA and CDR2 as FQGNSA. V was pared by 2 bases and J by 4 bases, with 1 base of the junction left unmatched. The DNA of the CDR3 is TGTGCCAGCAGCTTAAGACAGGGGGCCTATGGCTACACCTTC. It specifies CASSLRQGAYGYTF.

This chain uses TRBV5-4 with TRBJ2-1, with 9 nucleotides matching TRBD1. The CDR3 is made up of 15 amino acids. Germline assignment: CDR1 SGHNT and CDR2 YYREEE (reference sequence). V trimming: 3 bases; J trimming: 4 bases; junction bases outside the gene matches: 5. The CDR3 DNA reads as TGTGCCAGCAGCTACTCCGGGACAGGGTACAATGAGCAGTTCTTC. This translates into CASSYSGTGYNEQFF. Complete variable domain (other parts from reference TRBV5-4 and TRBJ2-1): ETGVTQSPTHLIKTRGQQVTLRCSSQSGHNTVSWYQQALGQGPQFIFQYYREEENGRGNFPPRFSGLQFPNYSSELNVNALELDDSALYLCASSYSGTGYNEQFFGPGTRLTVL.

The chain employs TRBV19 and TRBJ1-3; D is unresolved. V lost 3 bases and J lost 0, with 9 bases in between. The CDR3 covers 15 residues. In germline, CDR1 is LNHDA, CDR2 SQIVND (reference sequence). CDR3 nucleotide sequence: TGTGCCAGTAGTATTCCCAGGAGCTCTGGAAACACCATATATTTT. Translation gives CASSIPRSSGNTIYF.

The chain employs TRBV29-1 and TRBJ2-1; D call uncertain. Germline assignment: CDR1 SQVTM and CDR2 ANQGSEA. The CDR3 runs to 16 residues. V lost 0 bases and J 6 bases, leaving 18 bases between the germline ends. The CDR3 region has the DNA TGCAGCGTTGAAGATCTCCCAACTCGCGTCGGCAATGAGCAGTTCTTC. This translates into CSVEDLPTRVGNEQFF.

V gene TRBV4-1 combines with J gene TRBJ2-4; D is tentatively TRBD1 or TRBD2 (5 bases each). Trimming pared 1 base from V and 1 base from J, leaving 20 bases between. Germline V CDR1 and CDR2: MGHRA, YSYEKL. The CDR3 has 19 residues. This chain's CDR3 is CASSQVGSGPRRAKNIQYF. The CDR3 DNA sequence: TGCGCCAGCAGCCAAGTTGGTTCGGGGCCGCGACGGGCCAAAAACATTCAGTACTTC.

The V call is TRBV19, the J call TRBJ1-2; no clear D gene. The CDR3 covers 14 residues. The V end lost 2 bases, the J end lost 0 bases, and 7 bases lay between the germline ends. Germline assignment: CDR1 LNHDA and CDR2 SQIVND (reference sequence). CDR3 in amino acids: CASSILRTNYGYTF. The CDR3 coding sequence is TGTGCCAGTAGTATACTTCGGACTAACTATGGCTACACCTTC.

This chain uses TRBV7-3 with TRBJ1-2; D not resolved. Trimming shortened V by 3 bases and J by 8 bases, and 13 bases separated the two germline ends. This CDR3 spans 13 amino acids. Germline CDR1 is SGHTA and CDR2 is FQGTGA. CDR3 nucleotide sequence: TGTGCCAGCAGCTTCTGGGCGATGGAAGGCTACACCTTC. Encoded protein: CASSFWAMEGYTF.

This chain uses TRBV19 with TRBJ2-2; the D is unclear. The V end was cut by 6 bases, the J end by 1 base, with 9 bases between. The germline CDR1 and CDR2 sequences are LNHDA and SQIVND (reference sequence). There are 14 residues in the CDR3. CDR3 loop: CASSRQRNTGELFF. CDR3 nucleotide sequence: TGTGCCAGTAGCCGCCAACGGAACACCGGGGAGCTGTTTTTT. Using reference TRBV19 and TRBJ2-2 for the parts outside the CDR3, the full variable domain is DGGITQSPKYLFRKEGQNVTLSCEQNLNHDAMYWYRQDPGQGLRLIYYSQIVNDFQKGDIAEGYSVSREKKESFPLTVTSAQKNPTAFYLCASSRQRNTGELFFGEGSRLTVL.

This chain uses TRBV30 with TRBJ2-5; 10 positions agree with TRBD1. The J call may not be correct, given that the DNA end is closer to TRBJ2-7. Germline CDR1 reads GTSNPN; CDR2 reads SVGIG (reference sequence). CDR3 length: 14 amino acids. CDR3 in amino acids: CAWAAGTGEVEQYF. The CDR3 DNA is TGTGCCTGGGCCGCCGGGACAGGGGAGGTCGAGCAGTACTTC.